Below, 20 T cell receptor beta chains from the same sample are listed, as sequenced in a study of blood T cell repertoires in COVID-19. Clones were sequenced by immunoSEQ multiplex PCR, and TCRdb holds only the in-frame ones, with some missing. The table has fewer than 70,000 clones, more than 65% seen once; the top ten hold 5.5% to 6%. The sequencing input was peripheral blood. The receptor set was obtained from an older woman with acute or convalescent COVID-19.

The chain combines TRBV5-6 with TRBJ2-3; D might be TRBD1 (5 bases). V lost 0 bases to trimming and J lost 2 bases, with 10 bases between them. Germline V lookup: CDR1 SGHDT, CDR2 YYEEEE. The CDR3 is 15 residues long. CDR3 amino acids: CASSLVTVPTDTQYF. The DNA of the CDR3 is TGTGCCAGCAGCTTGGTGACAGTCCCCACAGATACGCAGTATTTT.

The chain combines TRBV6-2 or TRBV6-3 with TRBJ1-6, with 8 positions matching TRBD1. V shed 2 bases and J 14 bases; nucleotides not matched to a gene: 8. Per the germline V gene, CDR1 is MNHEY and CDR2 is SVGEGT. The CDR3 spans 14 residues. The CDR3 loop is CASSYGQGYLALHF. As DNA, the CDR3 is TGTGCCAGCAGTTACGGACAGGGTTATTTGGCCCTCCACTTT.

The V gene is TRBV7-9, the J gene TRBJ2-1, with TRBD2 as a possible D gene (6 bases). This CDR3 has 13 residues. Trimming left V 1 base short and J 10 bases short, with 11 bases between. Germline V gene sequence: CDR1 SEHNR, CDR2 FQNEAQ (reference sequence). Here the CDR3 reads CASSLDSAGEQFF. CDR3 DNA: TGTGCCAGCAGCTTAGATTCCGCGGGAGAGCAGTTCTTC.

The CDR3 nucleotides read TGTGCCAGCAGTTCCGGGACAGGAACCCTACAGTACTTC. Residues: CASSSGTGTLQYF. The chain is built from TRBV12-3 or TRBV12-4 and TRBJ2-7; 8 nucleotides match TRBD1. J gave up 10 bases and V 4 bases, and 9 bases lay outside the gene matches. The CDR3 has 13 residues.

The sample holds one count of this clone. This rearrangement joins TRBV4-1 to TRBJ1-6; no reliable D call. CDR1 is MGHRA, CDR2 YSYEKL, per germline. This CDR3 comprises 13 residues. Trimming shortened V by 6 bases and J by 5 bases, and 8 bases separated the two germline ends. CDR3 in amino acids: CASSWGDNSPLHF. CDR3 bases: TGCGCCAGCAGTTGGGGAGATAATTCACCCCTCCACTTT.

The chain joins TRBV19 to TRBJ2-1; 7 bases align to TRBD2. Germline V gene lookup returns CDR1 LNHDA and CDR2 SQIVND (reference sequence). The CDR3 covers 15 residues. Germline trimming cut 1 base from V and 0 bases from J; bases unmatched to any gene: 0. CDR3 bases: TGTGCCAGTAGTATAGGGGGGGGCTCCTACAATGAGCAGTTCTTC. This codes for CASSIGGGSYNEQFF.

Only a few counts were recorded for this clone. The chain has TRBV12-3 or TRBV12-4 and TRBJ1-1; D is ambiguous. Deletions cut 2 bases from V and 6 bases from J, with 7 bases between. The CDR3 has 12 amino acids. CDR3 loop: CASSLNGAEAFF. The DNA of the CDR3 is TGTGCCAGCAGTTTAAACGGGGCTGAAGCTTTCTTT.

This rearrangement joins TRBV19 to TRBJ2-2; D possibly corresponds to TRBD2 (6 bases). CDR3 length equals 15 residues. The ends were cut back, 6 bases at V and 2 bases at J, with 13 bases in the middle. The germline CDR1 and CDR2 sequences are LNHDA and SQIVND (reference sequence). The CDR3 region has the DNA TGTGCCAGTAGGGTCGGGGGAGCCAACACCGGGGAGCTGTTTTTT. Translating it yields CASRVGGANTGELFF. The full variable domain, its missing parts supplied by reference TRBV19 and TRBJ2-2, is DGGITQSPKYLFRKEGQNVTLSCEQNLNHDAMYWYRQDPGQGLRLIYYSQIVNDFQKGDIAEGYSVSREKKESFPLTVTSAQKNPTAFYLCASRVGGANTGELFFGEGSRLTVL.

This chain links TRBV7-3 with TRBJ2-2, with D perhaps matching TRBD1 (6 bases). The CDR3 has 15 residues. Trimming removed 5 bases at V and 3 bases at J, with 13 bases between. Germline CDR1 is SGHTA and CDR2 is FQGTGA. The CDR3 region is CASSPYRADTGELFF. In DNA form, the CDR3 reads TGTGCCAGCAGCCCCTACAGGGCCGACACCGGGGAGCTGTTTTTT.

The chain carries TRBV27 and TRBJ1-2; 8 bases are shared with TRBD1. The CDR3 extends over 17 amino acids. V lost 1 base to trimming and J lost 2 bases; unmatched junction nucleotides: 9. Germline values: CDR1 MNHEY, CDR2 SMNVEV (reference sequence). In DNA, the CDR3 is TGTGCCAGCAGTTTATTGATGGCAGGGGGCTCAAACTATGGCTACACCTTC. Amino acid sequence: CASSLLMAGGSNYGYTF.

The V gene is TRBV3-1 (or the pseudogene TRBV3-2), the J gene TRBJ2-3; TRBD1 aligns across 9 bases. CDR1 and CDR2 (germline): LGHDT, YNNKEL (reference sequence). The junction had 6 bases not matched to a gene; V was cut back by 5 bases and J by 0 bases. CDR3 length: 16 amino acids. The DNA for the CDR3 is TGTGCCAGCAGCACGCCGACAGGGGGTAGCACAGATACGCAGTATTTT. Translated, it gives CASSTPTGGSTDTQYF.

This clone was recorded a few times. The rearrangement links TRBV19 to TRBJ1-1, with D tentatively TRBD1 (6 bases). The V end lost 5 bases, the J end lost 8 bases, and 27 bases lay between the germline ends. Germline V gene data show CDR1 as LNHDA and CDR2 as SQIVND (reference sequence). This CDR3 is 17 amino acids long. Written as DNA, the CDR3 is TGTGCCAGTAGTCTCCCCGGCCTGGGAGGGGGGGCCTTCGAAGCTTTCTTT. Its protein product is CASSLPGLGGGAFEAFF.

V usage is TRBV6-1 and J usage is TRBJ1-6; 7 positions agree with TRBD1. Germline CDR1 is MNHNS and CDR2 is SASEGT. The junction had 9 bases not matched to a gene; V was cut back by 3 bases and J by 4 bases. The CDR3 covers 17 residues. The CDR3 here is CASSEDRPGTYNSPLHF. The CDR3 bases are TGTGCCAGCAGTGAGGACAGGCCGGGGACATATAATTCACCCCTCCACTTT.

V gene TRBV9 combines with J gene TRBJ2-2; TRBD1 is a possible D gene (5 bases). The CDR3 is made up of 15 amino acids. CDR1 is SGDLS, CDR2 YYNGEE, per germline. With 2 bases removed from V and 0 bases from J, the gap between germline ends came to 8 bases. In nucleotides, the CDR3 is TGTGCCAGCAGCGTTCTGGGGCCGAACACCGGGGAGCTGTTTTTT. Protein: CASSVLGPNTGELFF.

This clone turned up a few times. The V call is TRBV14, the J call TRBJ1-2; weak D call: TRBD1 (6 bases). The CDR3 extends over 15 amino acids. V was clipped by 1 base and J by 7 bases, with 16 bases between them. Germline-derived CDR1 and CDR2 are SGHDN and FVKESK. The chain's CDR3 is CASSQGQARLIGYTF. CDR3 sequence (DNA): TGTGCCAGCAGCCAAGGACAGGCTAGGCTTATTGGCTACACCTTC.

The chain links TRBV6-5 to TRBJ1-1; D unclear. V was cut by 5 bases and J by 3 bases, with 13 bases left in between. In germline, CDR1 is MNHEY, CDR2 SVGAGI. This CDR3 has 14 amino acids. CDR3 sequence reads: CASSLTAGDTEAFF. In DNA, the CDR3 is TGTGCCAGCAGTCTGACCGCCGGGGACACTGAAGCTTTCTTT.

This rearrangement joins TRBV3-1 (or the pseudogene TRBV3-2) to TRBJ1-2, with D possibly being TRBD1 (5 bases). V gave up 0 bases and J gave up 0 bases, with 8 bases separating them. Germline V CDR1 and CDR2: LGHDT, YNNKEL (reference sequence). The CDR3 runs 15 residues. CDR3 loop: CASSQDGGANYGYTF. Written as DNA, the CDR3 is TGTGCCAGCAGCCAAGATGGGGGGGCTAACTATGGCTACACCTTC.

V gene TRBV2 combines with J gene TRBJ1-5; a weak D match, TRBD1 (6 bases). This CDR3 is built from 16 residues. Per germline, CDR1 SNHLY and CDR2 FYNNEI. The V end lost 4 bases, the J end lost 1 base, and 14 bases lay between the germline ends. The CDR3 region is CASSGPAGVSNQPQHF. The CDR3 DNA follows: TGTGCCAGCAGTGGTCCCGCAGGGGTGAGCAATCAGCCCCAGCATTTT. Looking up the rest from reference TRBV2 and TRBJ1-5 gives the full variable domain: EPEVTQTPSHQVTQMGQEVILRCVPISNHLYFYWYRQILGQKVEFLVSFYNNEISEKSEIFDDQFSVERPDGSNFTLKIRSTKLEDSAMYFCASSGPAGVSNQPQHFGDGTRLSIL.

This chain uses TRBV10-3 with TRBJ2-2; TRBD2 matches 8 bases. The trim removed 3 bases at V and 6 bases at J, leaving 15 bases unmatched. CDR1 and CDR2 (germline): ENHRY, SYGVKD. This CDR3 is 18 amino acids long. CDR3 region: CAISDPGQGLVPSGELFF. CDR3 nucleotide sequence: TGTGCCATCAGTGACCCTGGTCAGGGACTAGTCCCCTCCGGGGAGCTGTTTTTT.

The chain couples TRBV30 to TRBJ1-2; TRBD1 aligns across 9 bases. V dropped 1 base and J dropped 5; count of bases not matched to a gene: 14. This CDR3 contains 17 residues. The germline V gene encodes CDR1 GTSNPN and CDR2 SVGIG (reference sequence). CDR3 protein: CAWSGTLQGARLYGYTF. The CDR3 coding sequence is TGTGCCTGGAGTGGAACCTTACAGGGGGCGAGACTGTATGGCTACACCTTC. The variable domain in full, with the rest retrieved from reference TRBV30 and TRBJ1-2, is SQTIHQWPATLVQPVGSPLSLECTVEGTSNPNLYWYRQAAGRGLQLLFYSVGIGQISSEVPQNLSASRPQDRQFILSSKKLLLSDSGFYLCAWSGTLQGARLYGYTFGSGTRLTVV.